This record looks at one TCR beta chain sequence and its context. Using constant-segment primers, 5'RACE produced TCR alpha and TCR beta cDNA libraries carrying sample barcodes and UMIs. MiXCR, applied by TCRdb to the 5' RACE reads, yields one record per CDR3 protein. The table has fewer than 150,000 distinct CDR3 sequences, around a fifth seen once. Trimming left V 4 bases short and J 0 bases short, with 10 bases between. CDR3 length: 14 amino acids. This specimen comes from a study of T-cell memory formation after mild COVID-19. For the study at large: Most TCR clusters belonged to a single donor.

This clonotype was obtained from a man between 18 and 35 years old who had mild COVID-19 (a few samples of this study predate the infection). Cell type and time point are not known. The J gene is TRBJ2-7, the V gene TRBV12-3 or TRBV12-4; D is uncertain. Sequencing input: PBMCs or a T cell subset sorted from them (not recorded which). CDR3 DNA: TGTGCCAGCAGTTCTCCCCCAGGCTCCTACGAGCAGTACTTC. Translating it yields CASSSPPGSYEQYF.